This T cell receptor (beta chain) was captured in a study of neurological immune-mediated disorders (dated by TCRdb to the late 2010s). In the study overall: Peripheral blood TCR-beta repertoires from patients with HTLV-I-associated myelopathy (HAM/TSP), patients with multiple sclerosis, and healthy controls were compared in the study using UMI-based sequencing. The 90 to 120 TCR-beta libraries covered PBMC samples along with longitudinal samples, technical triplicates, and paired sorted CD4+ and CD8+ T-cell subsets. The cohort included some 66 subjects: approximately 15 with HAM/TSP, roughly 35 with multiple sclerosis, and around 20 healthy controls.

Study-level results and caveats: No identical CDR3 amino acid sequences were shared among expanded clones across subjects, suggesting private TCR-beta repertoires in all groups. TCR clonal expansion was greatest in HAM/TSP patients and smallest in MS patients, who ranked below even healthy controls.

To synthesize cDNA, template-switch 5'RACE was performed with a primer carrying a 10-nucleotide random unique molecular identifier so that each TCR transcript was tagged. Over 180 million TCR-beta sequences, covering 15-18 subjects, were produced in each sequencing run. The RNeasy kit was used for extraction of total RNA. The KAPA Real-time Library Amplification kit was used to amplify TCR-beta VDJ regions with primers for the TCR constant region and the 5'RACE anchor. Sample indexes and Illumina adaptors were added in a first PCR, and a second PCR then increased library yield. After Ampure bead purification, the roughly 650 bp TCR product was size-selected on a 2% E-gel SizeSelection system. Before pooling, libraries had their quality checked on a Bioanalyzer, their concentration measured with Qubit, and their quantity determined with the Kapa Library Quantification kit. Libraries were sequenced paired-end 2 x 150 bp on an Illumina HiSeq 2500. To increase sequence diversity, roughly 24-32% phiX was spiked into each library pool. Processing in the source paper ran as follows. Quality-filtered reads were processed with the UMI-based MiGEC pipeline, and over 90% of raw TCR sequences were removed by the MiGEC pipeline during error correction. VDJ genes were aligned to IMGT germline references, and each clonotype was defined by a unique CDR3 amino acid sequence together with V-J genes. Clonal expansion, Shannon diversity and CDR3 relatedness were evaluated with VDJtools (CalcPairwiseDistances, ClusterSamples), while phylogenetic trees were built in CLCbio workbench. Expanded clones were defined as having at least 8 unique UMIs, based on coefficient-of-variation modelling across technical triplicates. Using fastp at Q25 and MiXCR, TCRdb reprocessed the public reads and kept productive beta chains. For every CDR3 protein sequence, its rows merge into one entry that carries the most common genes and DNA. The V and J calls come from TCRdb's annotation, not from the publication. In all, the sample holds fewer than 25,000 distinct CDR3 sequences, and around 13% of those were seen once. Clones ranked in the top ten supply around 12% of the sample.

V drops 1 base and J drops 1 base, leaving 14 bases in between. The CDR3 goes from the cysteine to the phenylalanine over 18 residues. CDR3 DNA only is kept here, 54 bases in frame from base 1. Taken from the germline V gene (reference sequence), the CDR1 and CDR2 loops are MNHEY and SMNVEV. For unsorted PBMC libraries, 2 million PBMCs were used after storage in RNAlater at -80 degrees C until RNA extraction. PBMCs were separated from peripheral blood using Ficoll-Hypaque density gradient centrifugation and then cryopreserved in liquid nitrogen. This clonotype registers as medium-sized (0.01 to 0.1%) within its sample. There is no known antigen for this receptor. No clone much larger than this one lies a single base away; base qualities are absent.

Sequencing was carried out using PBMCs. The sequence is built from TRBV27 and TRBJ2-6; TRBD2 is possibly the D segment (6 matching bases). The receptor was isolated from a woman aged 55-69 years with HTLV-1-associated myelopathy (HAM/TSP). The CDR3 protein sequence reads: CASSLLGGKGSGANVLTF. The nucleotide sequence is TGTGCCAGCAGTTTATTGGGGGGAAAGGGATCTGGGGCCAACGTCCTGACTTTC.